These T cell receptor beta chains were read from a single sample in a study of T cell responses to AZD1222 COVID-19 vaccine. Profiling relied on immunoSEQ multiplex PCR, and the TCRdb table lists in-frame clones only, not all of them. The data show tens of thousands of clones, with about 89% seen just once and less than 6% held by the top ten. The source material was peripheral blood, sampled 28 days after the second AZD1222 dose. The receptor source for this set is an adult who received the AZD1222 COVID-19 vaccine. Both conserved end residues are part of each CDR3. D genes are given only for firm matches. Only part of the rows carry a size: once, few, many, or a class if the clone is expanded.

v_gene: TRBV18
j_gene: TRBJ2-4
d_gene: NA
abundance: NA
CDR3aa: CASSPNQGGDKNIQYF
CDR3nt: TGTGCCAGCTCACCAAATCAGGGCGGAGACAAAAACATTCAGTACTTC

v_gene: TRBV5-6
j_gene: TRBJ1-5
d_gene: NA
abundance: NA
CDR3aa: CASSRDRGQPQHF
CDR3nt: TGTGCCAGCAGCCGAGACAGAGGTCAGCCCCAGCATTTT

v_gene: TRBV3-1/TRBV3-2
j_gene: TRBJ1-5
d_gene: NA
abundance: NA
CDR3aa: CASSQGSNQPQHF
CDR3nt: TGTGCCAGCAGCCAAGGTAGCAATCAGCCCCAGCATTTT

v_gene: TRBV27
j_gene: TRBJ2-7
d_gene: NA
abundance: NA
CDR3aa: CASSLQVYEQYF
CDR3nt: TGTGCCAGCAGTTTACAGGTCTACGAGCAGTACTTC

v_gene: TRBV11-2
j_gene: TRBJ2-7
d_gene: NA
abundance: few
CDR3aa: CASSPGNFPSYEQYF
CDR3nt: TGTGCCAGCAGCCCTGGGAACTTTCCGAGCTACGAGCAGTACTTC

v_gene: TRBV5-4
j_gene: TRBJ1-4
d_gene: TRBD1
abundance: NA
CDR3aa: CASSTGTVNEKLFF
CDR3nt: TGTGCCAGCAGCACGGGGACAGTTAATGAAAAACTGTTTTTT

v_gene: TRBV6-5
j_gene: TRBJ1-2
d_gene: TRBD1
abundance: few
CDR3aa: CASRRTGENYGYTF
CDR3nt: TGTGCCAGCAGGAGGACAGGGGAGAACTATGGCTACACCTTC

v_gene: TRBV29-1
j_gene: TRBJ1-4
d_gene: NA
abundance: NA
CDR3aa: CSVARDNEKLFF
CDR3nt: TGCAGCGTTGCGCGGGACAACGAAAAACTGTTTTTT

v_gene: TRBV21-1
j_gene: TRBJ2-3
d_gene: NA
abundance: NA
CDR3aa: CASSKRTGVQGDTQYF
CDR3nt: TGTGCCAGCAGCAAGAGGACTGGAGTTCAGGGAGATACGCAGTATTTT

v_gene: TRBV19
j_gene: TRBJ2-7
d_gene: NA
abundance: NA
CDR3aa: CASSIRSTGDEQYF
CDR3nt: TGTGCCAGTAGTATACGATCCACCGGGGACGAGCAGTACTTC

v_gene: TRBV19
j_gene: TRBJ2-1
d_gene: NA
abundance: NA
CDR3aa: CASSTRGTRPYNEQFF
CDR3nt: TGTGCCAGTAGTACCCGGGGCACTAGACCCTACAATGAGCAGTTCTTC

v_gene: TRBV5-5
j_gene: TRBJ2-5
d_gene: NA
abundance: once
CDR3aa: CASSPREQSWGETQYF
CDR3nt: TGTGCCAGCAGCCCTCGTGAACAGAGTTGGGGAGAGACCCAGTACTTC

v_gene: TRBV5-5
j_gene: TRBJ2-5
d_gene: TRBD1
abundance: NA
CDR3aa: CASSGRQGGETQYF
CDR3nt: TGTGCCAGCAGCGGTAGACAGGGTGGAGAGACCCAGTACTTC

v_gene: TRBV29-1
j_gene: TRBJ1-2
d_gene: NA
abundance: NA
CDR3aa: CSVGFRGDGYTF
CDR3nt: TGCAGCGTTGGTTTTCGGGGCGATGGCTACACCTTC

v_gene: TRBV6-2/TRBV6-3
j_gene: TRBJ2-7
d_gene: TRBD2
abundance: NA
CDR3aa: CASSWLAGAYEQYF
CDR3nt: TGTGCCAGCAGTTGGTTGGCGGGAGCCTACGAGCAGTACTTC

v_gene: TRBV27
j_gene: TRBJ2-7
d_gene: TRBD2
abundance: NA
CDR3aa: CASSSGTSRYEQYF
CDR3nt: TGTGCCAGCAGTTCCGGGACTAGTAGGTACGAGCAGTACTTC

v_gene: TRBV28
j_gene: TRBJ2-4
d_gene: NA
abundance: NA
CDR3aa: CASSPVVAVGRNIQYF
CDR3nt: TGTGCCAGCAGTCCCGTTGTAGCGGTTGGAAGAAACATTCAGTACTTC

v_gene: TRBV10-2
j_gene: TRBJ2-3
d_gene: TRBD2
abundance: NA
CDR3aa: CASSETSGTDTQYF
CDR3nt: TGCGCCAGCAGTGAGACTAGCGGCACAGATACGCAGTATTTT

v_gene: TRBV20-1
j_gene: TRBJ2-2
d_gene: NA
abundance: NA
CDR3aa: CSASSGATGELFF
CDR3nt: TGCAGTGCTAGTTCGGGAGCTACCGGGGAGCTGTTTTTT

v_gene: TRBV24-1
j_gene: TRBJ1-5
d_gene: NA
abundance: NA
CDR3aa: CATSDGGRAQPQHF
CDR3nt: TGTGCCACCAGTGATGGAGGCAGGGCCCAGCCCCAGCATTTT

v_gene: TRBV28
j_gene: TRBJ2-7
d_gene: NA
abundance: NA
CDR3aa: CASMPGSADEQYF
CDR3nt: TGTGCCAGCATGCCTGGGTCCGCGGACGAGCAGTACTTC

v_gene: TRBV6-5
j_gene: TRBJ2-5
d_gene: NA
abundance: few
CDR3aa: CASRGSQETQYF
CDR3nt: TGTGCCAGCCGGGGGAGTCAAGAGACCCAGTACTTC

v_gene: TRBV9
j_gene: TRBJ1-1
d_gene: NA
abundance: NA
CDR3aa: CASSVGWATTWRDTEAFF
CDR3nt: TGTGCCAGCAGCGTAGGATGGGCTACCACCTGGAGGGACACTGAAGCTTTCTTT

v_gene: TRBV19
j_gene: TRBJ2-7
d_gene: TRBD1
abundance: NA
CDR3aa: CASSRGTETYEQYF
CDR3nt: TGTGCCAGTAGTCGTGGGACAGAAACCTACGAGCAGTACTTC

v_gene: TRBV12-5
j_gene: TRBJ2-1
d_gene: NA
abundance: NA
CDR3aa: CASGTRAAYNEQFF
CDR3nt: TGTGCTAGTGGTACTCGGGCGGCCTACAATGAGCAGTTCTTC

v_gene: TRBV27
j_gene: TRBJ1-2
d_gene: NA
abundance: once
CDR3aa: CASSLGGMGTGYTF
CDR3nt: TGTGCCAGCAGTTTGGGTGGGATGGGTACTGGCTACACCTTC

v_gene: TRBV5-1
j_gene: TRBJ1-2
d_gene: TRBD1
abundance: NA
CDR3aa: CASSSGQGRGYTF
CDR3nt: TGCGCCAGCAGCTCGGGACAGGGGAGGGGCTACACCTTC